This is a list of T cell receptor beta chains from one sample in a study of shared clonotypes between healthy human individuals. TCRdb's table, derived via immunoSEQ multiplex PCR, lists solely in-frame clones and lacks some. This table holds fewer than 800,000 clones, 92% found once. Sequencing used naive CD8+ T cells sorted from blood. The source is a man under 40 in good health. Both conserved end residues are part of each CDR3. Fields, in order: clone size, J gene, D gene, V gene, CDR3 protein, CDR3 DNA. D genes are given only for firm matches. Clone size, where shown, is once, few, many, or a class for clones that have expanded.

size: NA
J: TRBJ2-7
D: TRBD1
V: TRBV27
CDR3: CASSSRTGVGEQYF
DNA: TGTGCCAGCAGTTCCAGGACAGGCGTTGGAGAGCAGTACTTC

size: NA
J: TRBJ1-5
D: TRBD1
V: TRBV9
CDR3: CASGQGNQPQHF
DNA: TGTGCCAGCGGACAGGGAAATCAGCCCCAGCATTTT

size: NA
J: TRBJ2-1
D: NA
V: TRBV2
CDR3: CASYGQPPYNEQFF
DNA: TGTGCCAGCTACGGACAGCCTCCCTACAATGAGCAGTTCTTC

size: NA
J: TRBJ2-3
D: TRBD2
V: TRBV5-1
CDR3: CASSLNLAGGPSTDTQYF
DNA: TGCGCCAGCAGCTTGAATTTAGCGGGAGGGCCGAGCACAGATACGCAGTATTTT

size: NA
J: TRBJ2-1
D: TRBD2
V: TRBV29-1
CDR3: CSVRSEREIYNEQFF
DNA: TGCAGCGTTCGTTCGGAGCGGGAGATTTACAATGAGCAGTTCTTC

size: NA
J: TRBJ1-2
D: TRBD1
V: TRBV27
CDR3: CASRNGQGGVGYTF
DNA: TGTGCCAGCAGAAACGGACAGGGAGGAGTTGGCTACACCTTC

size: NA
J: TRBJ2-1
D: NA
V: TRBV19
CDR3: CASSIPLREMGNEQFF
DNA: TGTGCCAGTAGTATCCCGCTACGGGAAATGGGCAATGAGCAGTTCTTC

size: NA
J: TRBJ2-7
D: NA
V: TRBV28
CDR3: CASSSPTYEQYF
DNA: TGTGCCAGCAGTTCCCCAACCTACGAGCAGTACTTC

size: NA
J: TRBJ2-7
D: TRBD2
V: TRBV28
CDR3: CASSRTSGSYEQYF
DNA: TGTGCCAGCAGTCGTACTAGCGGGAGTTACGAGCAGTACTTC

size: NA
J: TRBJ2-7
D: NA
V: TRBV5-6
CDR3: CASSLTKGQGHYEQYF
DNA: TGTGCCAGCAGCTTGACCAAAGGGCAGGGGCACTACGAGCAGTACTTC

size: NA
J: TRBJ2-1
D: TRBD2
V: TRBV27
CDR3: CASSVAGNSYNEQFF
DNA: TGTGCCAGCAGTGTAGCGGGGAACTCCTACAATGAGCAGTTCTTC

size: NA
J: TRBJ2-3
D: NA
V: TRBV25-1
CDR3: CASSGGARGTQYF
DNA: TGTGCCAGCAGTGGCGGGGCTCGCGGTACGCAGTATTTT

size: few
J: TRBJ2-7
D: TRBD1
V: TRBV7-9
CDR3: CASSPLGATGREDYEQYF
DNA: TGTGCCAGCAGTCCCCTAGGGGCGACAGGGCGAGAGGACTACGAGCAGTACTTC

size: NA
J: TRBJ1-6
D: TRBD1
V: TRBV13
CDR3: CASSSGSWTGGFNSPLHF
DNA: TGTGCCAGCAGCTCCGGTAGCTGGACAGGGGGTTTTAATTCACCCCTCCACTTT

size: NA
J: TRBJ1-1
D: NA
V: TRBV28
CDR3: CASSLQGRIDTEAFF
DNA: TGTGCCAGCAGTCTCCAGGGTAGGATAGACACTGAAGCTTTCTTT

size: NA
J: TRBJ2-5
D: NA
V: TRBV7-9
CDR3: CASSSSRGSSQETQYF
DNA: TGTGCCAGCAGCTCATCCAGAGGGTCCAGCCAAGAGACCCAGTACTTC

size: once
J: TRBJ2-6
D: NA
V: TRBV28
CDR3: CASSPLFEAGANVLTF
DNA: TGTGCCAGCAGTCCCCTGTTTGAGGCTGGGGCCAACGTCCTGACTTTC

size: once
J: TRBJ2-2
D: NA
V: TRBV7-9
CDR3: CASSSPGPRAGLNTGELFF
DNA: TGTGCCAGCAGCTCGCCTGGCCCACGGGCGGGACTGAACACCGGGGAGCTGTTTTTT

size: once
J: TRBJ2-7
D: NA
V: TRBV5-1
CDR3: CASSNGHGPYEQYF
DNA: TGCGCCAGCAGCAACGGACACGGCCCCTACGAGCAGTACTTC

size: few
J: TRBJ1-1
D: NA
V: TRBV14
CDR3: CASSALSMDTEAFF
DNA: TGTGCCAGCAGCGCCTTGAGTATGGACACTGAAGCTTTCTTT

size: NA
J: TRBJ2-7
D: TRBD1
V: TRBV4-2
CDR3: CASSQDWGQSSYEQYF
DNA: TGTGCCAGCAGCCAAGATTGGGGACAGTCCTCCTACGAGCAGTACTTC

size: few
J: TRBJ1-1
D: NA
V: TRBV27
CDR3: CASSLSAGANTEAFF
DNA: TGTGCCAGCAGTTTATCTGCAGGGGCGAACACTGAAGCTTTCTTT

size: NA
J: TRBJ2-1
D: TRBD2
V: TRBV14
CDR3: CASNLGTRTSGTYNEQFF
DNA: TGTGCCAGCAACCTAGGTACTAGGACTAGCGGAACCTACAATGAGCAGTTCTTC

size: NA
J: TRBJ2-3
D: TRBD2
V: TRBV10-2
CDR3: CASSGLAGVEDTQYF
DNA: TGCGCCAGCTCGGGACTAGCGGGAGTGGAAGATACGCAGTATTTT

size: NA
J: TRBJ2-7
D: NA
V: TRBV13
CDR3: CASSFLSGGTYEQYF
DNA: TGTGCCAGCAGCTTCTTATCGGGGGGCACCTACGAGCAGTACTTC

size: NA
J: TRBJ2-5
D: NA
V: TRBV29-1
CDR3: CSVEQREETQYF
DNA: TGCAGCGTGGAACAGCGAGAAGAGACCCAGTACTTC

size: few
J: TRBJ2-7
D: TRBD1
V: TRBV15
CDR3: CATSSGQGAVTIQSF
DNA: TGTGCCACCAGCAGTGGACAGGGGGCGGTTACAATCCAGTCCTTC

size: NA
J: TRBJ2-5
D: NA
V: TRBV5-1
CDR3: CASSLWGGASETQYF
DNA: TGCGCCAGCAGCTTGTGGGGCGGGGCGTCCGAGACCCAGTACTTC

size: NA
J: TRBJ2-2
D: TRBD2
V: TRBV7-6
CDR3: CASSLARAGGNTGELFF
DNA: TGTGCCAGCAGCTTAGCGAGGGCGGGAGGGAACACCGGGGAGCTGTTTTTT

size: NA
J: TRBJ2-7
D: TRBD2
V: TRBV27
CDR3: CASSLAGGVVYEQYF
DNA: TGTGCCAGCAGTTTGGCGGGAGGGGTTGTCTACGAGCAGTACTTC

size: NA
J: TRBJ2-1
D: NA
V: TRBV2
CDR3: CASSRDSLGPEQFF
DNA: TGTGCCAGCAGTAGGGACTCATTGGGCCCTGAGCAGTTCTTC

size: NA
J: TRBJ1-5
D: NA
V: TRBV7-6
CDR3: CASSLGGGSNQPQHF
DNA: TGTGCCAGCAGCCTAGGTGGTGGAAGCAATCAGCCCCAGCATTTT

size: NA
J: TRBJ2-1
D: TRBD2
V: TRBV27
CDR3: CASSLAAGVGNEQFF
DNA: TGTGCCAGCAGTTTAGCAGCGGGAGTCGGCAATGAGCAGTTCTTC

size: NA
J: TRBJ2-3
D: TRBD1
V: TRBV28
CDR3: CASSPGQGNTDTQYF
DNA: TGTGCCAGCAGCCCTGGACAGGGAAACACAGATACGCAGTATTTT

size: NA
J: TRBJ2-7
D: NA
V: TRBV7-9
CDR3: CASSLGSPDRRYEQYF
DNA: TGTGCCAGCAGCTTAGGGTCGCCTGACAGGCGATACGAGCAGTACTTC

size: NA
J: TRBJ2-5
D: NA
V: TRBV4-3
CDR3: CASSTSGAAETQYF
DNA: TGCGCCAGCAGCACATCAGGGGCGGCAGAGACCCAGTACTTC

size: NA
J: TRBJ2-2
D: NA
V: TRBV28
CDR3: CASSLGATGELFF
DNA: TGTGCCAGCAGTCTGGGGGCCACCGGGGAGCTGTTTTTT

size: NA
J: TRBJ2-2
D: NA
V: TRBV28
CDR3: CASSPDTGRTGELFF
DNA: TGTGCCAGCAGTCCCGACACTGGACGAACCGGGGAGCTGTTTTTT

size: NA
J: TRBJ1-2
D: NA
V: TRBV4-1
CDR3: CASSQVGRSYGYTF
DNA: TGCGCCAGCAGCCAAGTTGGCAGGAGCTATGGCTACACCTTC

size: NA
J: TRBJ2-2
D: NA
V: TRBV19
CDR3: CASSWLWGSGGELFF
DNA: TGTGCCAGTAGTTGGTTGTGGGGGTCGGGCGGGGAGCTGTTTTTT

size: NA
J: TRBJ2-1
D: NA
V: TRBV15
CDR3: CATSRGTRATYNEQFF
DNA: TGTGCCACCAGCAGGGGGACCCGGGCTACCTACAATGAGCAGTTCTTC

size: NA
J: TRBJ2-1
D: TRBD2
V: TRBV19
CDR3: CASSPLTILAEDNEQFF
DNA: TGTGCCAGTAGTCCCCTCACTATCCTAGCGGAGGACAATGAGCAGTTCTTC

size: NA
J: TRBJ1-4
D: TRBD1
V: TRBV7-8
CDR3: CASSVTGGGEKLFF
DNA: TGTGCCAGCAGCGTTACAGGGGGGGGTGAAAAACTGTTTTTT

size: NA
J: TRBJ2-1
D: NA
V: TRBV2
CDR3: CAVLSSYNNEQFF
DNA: TGTGCCGTTCTTTCCTCCTATAACAATGAGCAGTTCTTC

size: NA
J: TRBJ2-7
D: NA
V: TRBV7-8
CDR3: CASNHRLGTYEQYF
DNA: TGTGCCAGCAACCACCGACTCGGGACCTACGAGCAGTACTTC

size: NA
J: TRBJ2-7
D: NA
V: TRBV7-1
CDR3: CASSPRWGTYEQYF
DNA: TGTGCCAGCAGCCCCCGATGGGGGACCTACGAGCAGTACTTC

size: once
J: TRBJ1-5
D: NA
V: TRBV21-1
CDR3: CASSKEGTGDGNQPQHF
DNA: TGTGCCAGCAGCAAAGAGGGTACAGGGGACGGCAATCAGCCCCAGCATTTT

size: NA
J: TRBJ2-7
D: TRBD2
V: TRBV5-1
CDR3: CASSSGLAGLSYEQYF
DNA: TGCGCCAGCAGCTCAGGACTAGCGGGCCTCTCCTACGAGCAGTACTTC

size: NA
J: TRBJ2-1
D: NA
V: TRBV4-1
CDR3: CASSQGGPYNEQFF
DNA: TGCGCCAGCAGTCAAGGAGGGCCCTACAATGAGCAGTTCTTC

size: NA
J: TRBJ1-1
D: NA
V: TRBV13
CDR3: CASTPGARNTEAFF
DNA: TGTGCCAGCACCCCGGGGGCGCGGAACACTGAAGCTTTCTTT

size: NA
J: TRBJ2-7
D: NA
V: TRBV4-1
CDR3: CASSQFQGSSYEQYF
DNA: TGCGCCAGCAGCCAATTCCAGGGGAGTTCCTACGAGCAGTACTTC

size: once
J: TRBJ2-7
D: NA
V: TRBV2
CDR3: CATLSTGEQYF
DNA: TGTGCCACACTCTCAACAGGCGAGCAGTACTTC

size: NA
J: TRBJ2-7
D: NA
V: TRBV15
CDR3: CATSRDRENSYEQYF
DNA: TGTGCCACCAGCAGAGATCGGGAGAATTCCTACGAGCAGTACTTC